The 30 T cell receptor beta chains listed next were all sequenced from one sample in a study of cytomegalovirus exposure and HLA in healthy donors. 60 Vbeta and 13 Jbeta primers were used in PCR. This table comes from immunoSEQ multiplex PCR, and its TCRdb copy is limited to in-frame clones, with some not included. The table includes 170,000 or so clones, less than 90% detected once. The sample consisted of PBMCs. The receptor source for this set is a man aged 50-60 years in good health and CMV-seronegative.

J is TRBJ2-1 and V is TRBV5-1, with a weak D call TRBD2 (5 bases). Germline values: CDR1 SGHRS, CDR2 YFSETQ. The CDR3 runs to 11 residues. V was shortened by 7 bases and J by 5 bases, with 7 bases between the two germline ends. CDR3 region: CASRENNEQFF. In DNA, the CDR3 is TGCGCCAGCCGGGAAAACAATGAGCAGTTCTTC.

This sequence joins TRBV7-6 and TRBJ2-7; the D gene is possibly TRBD1 (6 bases). The CDR3 has 15 residues. Germline V gene lookup returns CDR1 SGHVS and CDR2 FNYEAQ. The V gene lost 5 bases and the J gene lost 2 bases, with 16 bases spanning the gap. CDR3 amino acids: CASSVSRDTPYEQYF. The CDR3 bases are TGTGCCAGCAGCGTTAGCCGGGACACCCCCTACGAGCAGTACTTC. The full variable domain, in which reference TRBV7-6 and TRBJ2-7 provide the parts outside the CDR3, is GAGVSQSPRYKVTKRGQDVALRCDPISGHVSLYWYRQALGQGPEFLTYFNYEAQQDKSGLPNDRFSAERPEGSISTLTIQRTEQRDSAMYRCASSVSRDTPYEQYFGPGTRLTVT.

The chain combines TRBV6-5 with TRBJ2-3; perhaps TRBD1 as D (6 bases). The CDR3 runs to 15 residues. CDR1 and CDR2 from the germline V gene are MNHEY and SVGAGI. Trimming removed 1 base at V and 3 bases at J, with 11 bases between. The CDR3 region has the DNA TGTGCCAGCAGTTACTTGCAGGGGCGAACAGATACGCAGTATTTT. Residues: CASSYLQGRTDTQYF.

The CDR3 DNA follows: TGTGCCAGCGGGGAGGGCGGCGGGGGAGATACGCAGTATTTT. It encodes CASGEGGGGDTQYF. V and J are TRBV6-6 and TRBJ2-3; 7 bases fit TRBD2. This CDR3 has 14 amino acids. CDR1 and CDR2 (germline): MNHNY, SVGAGI (reference sequence). V shed 8 bases and J 5 bases; nucleotides not matched to a gene: 10.

The chain links TRBV6-5 to TRBJ2-3; TRBD1 might be the D (7 bases). This CDR3 region has 14 residues. The V gene lost 9 bases and the J gene lost 3 bases, with 16 bases spanning the gap. Germline-derived CDR1 and CDR2 are MNHEY and SVGAGI. CDR3 DNA: TGTGCCAGGATCAGGGGGGCGGGGACAGATACGCAGTATTTT. It encodes CARIRGAGTDTQYF.

The rearrangement uses TRBV5-1 and TRBJ2-5; TRBD1 aligns across 7 bases. The CDR3 runs 15 residues. The V gene's germline CDR1 is SGHRS and CDR2 YFSETQ. The V gene end was trimmed by 7 bases and the J gene end by 5 bases; junction bases not matched to a gene: 14. This CDR3 is CASRSLTGLGETQYF. The CDR3 DNA sequence: TGCGCCAGCCGATCCTTGACAGGGTTAGGGGAGACCCAGTACTTC.

The chain carries TRBV7-2 and TRBJ1-5; D is perhaps TRBD1 (5 bases). Germline values: CDR1 SGHTA, CDR2 FQGNSA. CDR3 length: 13 residues. V lost 3 bases and J lost 10, with 13 bases in between. The CDR3 DNA follows: TGTGCCAGCAGCTTTGATGGGGACTCACCCCAGCATTTT. Protein sequence: CASSFDGDSPQHF.

This chain connects TRBV7-2 to TRBJ1-2; a possible D gene is TRBD1 (5 bases). CDR3 length: 15 residues. Per the germline V gene, CDR1 is SGHTA and CDR2 is FQGNSA. Trimming stripped 1 base from V and 8 bases from J, with 17 bases between. The CDR3 spells CASSLERGRRYGYTF. The CDR3 bases are TGTGCCAGCAGCTTAGAAAGGGGCCGACGCTACGGCTACACCTTC.

The V and J genes are TRBV5-6 and TRBJ2-1, with 9 positions matching TRBD1. Germline CDR1 is SGHDT and CDR2 is YYEEEE. The CDR3 has 16 residues. Losses at the gene ends were 4 bases for V and 6 bases for J; bases not matched to a gene: 11. The CDR3: CASSRTGVGSLNEQFF. The CDR3 nucleotides are TGTGCCAGCAGCCGGACAGGGGTAGGGTCGCTCAATGAGCAGTTCTTC.

The J gene is TRBJ1-5, the V gene TRBV7-8; TRBD1 aligns across 10 bases. J lost 4 bases, V lost 2 bases, and 2 bases had no gene match. The CDR3 consists of 15 residues. Germline CDR1 and CDR2: SGHVS and FQNEAQ. CDR3 DNA sequence: TGTGCCAGCAGCTTACGGGACAGGGGAAATCAGCCCCAGCATTTT. The encoded protein is CASSLRDRGNQPQHF.

The rearrangement links TRBV5-1 to TRBJ2-7; D possibly corresponds to TRBD2 (6 bases). Trimming pared 1 base from V and 4 bases from J, leaving 15 bases between. Germline CDR1 SGHRS, CDR2 YFSETQ. The CDR3 length is 15 residues. This CDR3 is CASSLNSGGFYEQYF. CDR3 DNA: TGCGCCAGCAGCTTGAATAGCGGAGGTTTTTACGAGCAGTACTTC.

The gene calls are TRBV5-6 and TRBJ2-1; 7 bases are a match to TRBD2. The germline CDR1 and CDR2 sequences are SGHDT and YYEEEE. The CDR3 loop spans 17 amino acids. Trimming cost V 1 base and J 5 bases; bases outside gene matches: 12. CDR3 region: CASSLPPPGGLDNEQFF. The CDR3 coding sequence is TGTGCCAGCAGCTTGCCGCCCCCGGGAGGCCTCGACAATGAGCAGTTCTTC.

The chain has TRBV19 and TRBJ2-6; TRBD1 is a possible D gene (5 bases). The ends were cut back, 3 bases at V and 3 bases at J, with 15 bases in the middle. The length of the CDR3 is 17 residues. Germline V gene data show CDR1 as LNHDA and CDR2 as SQIVND (reference sequence). DNA of the CDR3: TGTGCCAGTAGTATTTGGGGCCGGTTAGGTGGGGCCAACGTCCTGACTTTC. This encodes CASSIWGRLGGANVLTF.

The CDR3 bases are TGCGCCAGCAGCCAGCGACTAGCGGGGGGAGGCACCGGGGAGCTGTTTTTT. It is translated as CASSQRLAGGGTGELFF. The rearrangement joins TRBV4-3 to TRBJ2-2, with TRBD2 matching over 13 bases. The germline V gene has CDR1 LGHNA and CDR2 YSLEER. The CDR3 sequence is 17 residues long. The V segment lost 3 bases and the J segment 4 bases; nucleotides outside the gene matches: 5.

The V call is TRBV28, the J call TRBJ1-2; the D gene is possibly TRBD1 (6 bases). This CDR3 spans 13 amino acids. The V gene lost 6 bases and the J gene lost 4 bases, with 12 bases spanning the gap. CDR1 is MDHEN, CDR2 SYDVKM, per germline. In nucleotides, the CDR3 is TGTGCCAGCAGCGACAGGCCCCTCTATGGCTACACCTTC. This translates into CASSDRPLYGYTF.

This clone was seen more than once but under ten times. CDR3 coding DNA: TGTGCCAGTAGTAGGCCAGGGGTAGGGTATGAAAAACTGTTTTTT. The encoded protein is CASSRPGVGYEKLFF. The rearrangement joins TRBV19 to TRBJ1-4; D possibly corresponds to TRBD1 (6 bases). Trimming pared 4 bases from V and 6 bases from J, leaving 15 bases between. This CDR3 contains 15 residues. The germline gives CDR1 LNHDA, CDR2 SQIVND (reference sequence). Looking up the rest from reference TRBV19 and TRBJ1-4 gives the full variable domain: DGGITQSPKYLFRKEGQNVTLSCEQNLNHDAMYWYRQDPGQGLRLIYYSQIVNDFQKGDIAEGYSVSREKKESFPLTVTSAQKNPTAFYLCASSRPGVGYEKLFFGSGTQLSVL.

In nucleotides, the CDR3 is TGCGCCAGCAGTGTAACGAGGACGGAGGAGCACGAGCAGTACTTC. It yields the protein CASSVTRTEEHEQYF. This chain uses TRBV10-1 with TRBJ2-7; tentative D call: TRBD2 (5 bases). V was cut by 4 bases and J by 5 bases, with 18 bases left in between. Germline V gene lookup returns CDR1 WNHNN and CDR2 SYGVQD (reference sequence). The CDR3 totals 15 residues.

This rearrangement joins TRBV30 to TRBJ1-1; D unclear. Looked up from germline, CDR1 is GTSNPN and CDR2 is SVGIG (reference sequence). The ends were cut back, 0 bases at V and 8 bases at J, with 10 bases in the middle. The CDR3 extends over 12 amino acids. CDR3 residues: CAWSVSLQEAFF. Here the CDR3 DNA reads TGTGCCTGGAGTGTATCTTTACAAGAAGCTTTCTTT.

This clone was seen a handful of times. This chain uses TRBV9 with TRBJ1-1, with 7 bases aligning to TRBD1. The CDR3 sequence is 12 residues long. The V and J ends lost 4 bases and 6 bases, in that order; junction bases with no gene match: 3. Germline V CDR1 and CDR2: SGDLS, YYNGEE. CDR3 bases: TGTGCCAGCAGCCCTGACAGGGCTGAAGCTTTCTTT. Translation: CASSPDRAEAFF.

The rearrangement joins TRBV7-2 to TRBJ2-5; D perhaps matches TRBD2 (5 bases). The J call is uncertain, as TRBJ2-7 better fits the DNA end. CDR1 is SGHTA and CDR2 is FQGNSA in the germline V gene. The CDR3 consists of 16 residues. CDR3 region: CASSPQTGKSSYEQYF. In DNA form, the CDR3 reads TGTGCCAGCAGCCCCCAGACGGGAAAAAGCTCCTACGAGCAGTACTTC.

This clone appeared a few times. CDR3 sequence reads: CASSLWGGTGGRETQYF. CDR3 coding DNA: TGTGCCAGCAGCTTATGGGGCGGGACAGGGGGACGAGAGACCCAGTACTTC. The chain has TRBV11-2 and TRBJ2-5; the match to TRBD1 covers 11 bases. Germline V gene lookup returns CDR1 SGHAT and CDR2 FQNNGV. The V and J ends lost 2 bases and 4 bases, in that order; junction bases with no gene match: 9. The length of the CDR3 is 17 residues.

This chain joins TRBV6-5 and TRBJ2-3, with TRBD2 identical over 10 bases. Germline CDR1 and CDR2: MNHEY and SVGAGI. The CDR3 is 15 amino acids. With V trimmed by 2 bases and J by 4 bases, 3 bases remained unmatched. CDR3 in DNA: TGTGCCAGCAGTTACACCAGCGGGGGGGCAGATACGCAGTATTTT. This encodes CASSYTSGGADTQYF.

The chain joins TRBV5-5 to TRBJ1-6; D is unresolved. The V end was cut by 1 base, the J end by 12 bases, with 20 bases between. CDR1 is SGHKS, CDR2 YYEKEE, per germline (reference sequence). The CDR3 has 16 residues. The DNA of the CDR3 is TGTGCCAGCAGCTTGTCCCCGACCTTATCGGGAGTACCCCTCCACTTT. It yields the protein CASSLSPTLSGVPLHF.

The chain joins TRBV2 to TRBJ2-5; 8 bases map to TRBD2. The length of the CDR3 is 15 residues. The V segment lost 6 bases and the J segment 1 base; nucleotides outside the gene matches: 7. CDR1 is SNHLY, CDR2 FYNNEI, per germline. DNA of the CDR3: TGTGCCAGCAGCCCTTTAGCGGGACCCCAAGAGACCCAGTACTTC. This gives the protein CASSPLAGPQETQYF.

The chain links TRBV4-3 to TRBJ2-1; a weak D match, TRBD1 (6 bases). The CDR3 length is 15 residues. Germline CDR1 and CDR2: LGHNA and YSLEER. The germline V and J ends were trimmed by 1 base and 9 bases, with 16 bases remaining between them. CDR3 DNA: TGCGCCAGCAGCCAAGGGATTTACAGGGACGGTGAGCAGTTCTTC. Amino acids: CASSQGIYRDGEQFF.

The genes are TRBV5-1 and TRBJ1-1, with D hard to call. Germline CDR1 SGHRS, CDR2 YFSETQ. Trimming removed 1 base from V and 4 bases from J, with 8 bases in between. This CDR3 has 13 amino acids. CDR3 sequence (DNA): TGCGCCAGCAGCTTGTCCAGAGGCACTGAAGCTTTCTTT. This gives the protein CASSLSRGTEAFF.

The rearrangement links TRBV7-2 to TRBJ2-3, with 9 bases that match TRBD2. V lost 2 bases and J lost 4; bases outside the gene matches: 4. Germline V gene data show CDR1 as SGHTA and CDR2 as FQGNSA. The CDR3 is 15 residues long. The CDR3 sequence: CASSLRRGGADTQYF. DNA for the CDR3: TGTGCCAGCAGCTTAAGGCGGGGGGGAGCAGATACGCAGTATTTT.

The rearrangement links TRBV7-2 to TRBJ2-7, with D perhaps TRBD2 (7 bases). The V gene lost 5 bases and the J gene lost 7 bases, with 18 bases spanning the gap. Germline-derived CDR1 and CDR2 are SGHTA and FQGNSA. The CDR3 runs to 14 residues. Written as DNA, the CDR3 is TGTGCCAGCAGCCCAGGGGCGGGAGAGGAGGAGCAGTACTTC. It translates to CASSPGAGEEEQYF.

The rearrangement joins TRBV4-3 to TRBJ1-2; the D is unclear. The CDR3 has 14 residues. Trimming removed 0 bases at V and 1 base at J, with 6 bases between. Germline V gene lookup returns CDR1 LGHNA and CDR2 YSLEER. The CDR3 loop reads CASSQESGNYGYTF. The CDR3, as DNA: TGCGCCAGCAGCCAAGAGTCCGGTAACTATGGCTACACCTTC.

The rearrangement joins TRBV7-9 to TRBJ1-4; 8 positions match TRBD1. Looked up from germline, CDR1 is SEHNR and CDR2 is FQNEAQ (reference sequence). Trimming cost V 4 bases and J 3 bases; bases outside gene matches: 1. This CDR3 spans 14 amino acids. CDR3 loop: CASSSDRANEKLFF. CDR3 DNA sequence: TGTGCCAGCAGCTCGGACAGGGCTAATGAAAAACTGTTTTTT.